This section outlines one T cell receptor (beta chain) sequence together with its context. The entry originates in a study of control samples from healthy donors and cancer patients. Some clones are missing from TCRdb's copy, which holds only in-frame ones; the method was immunoSEQ multiplex PCR. The repertoire holds around 52,000 clones, with less than 95% as singletons. Material: PBMCs. This receptor was identified in a young man with colorectal cancer.

The CDR3 DNA is TGCGCCAGCAGCATGGTGACAGGGGGGGTTCCCTACGAGCAGTACTTC. It translates to CASSMVTGGVPYEQYF. V gene TRBV5-1 combines with J gene TRBJ2-7, with TRBD1 matching over 9 bases. The CDR3 sequence is 16 residues long. Germline-derived CDR1 and CDR2 are SGHRS and YFSETQ. Unmatched junction bases numbered 10, after V lost 4 bases and J lost 2 bases. Filled out from reference TRBV5-1 and TRBJ2-7, the complete variable domain reads KAGVTQTPRYLIKTRGQQVTLSCSPISGHRSVSWYQQTPGQGLQFLFEYFSETQRNKGNFPGRFSGRQFSNSRSEMNVSTLELGDSALYLCASSMVTGGVPYEQYFGPGTRLTVT.